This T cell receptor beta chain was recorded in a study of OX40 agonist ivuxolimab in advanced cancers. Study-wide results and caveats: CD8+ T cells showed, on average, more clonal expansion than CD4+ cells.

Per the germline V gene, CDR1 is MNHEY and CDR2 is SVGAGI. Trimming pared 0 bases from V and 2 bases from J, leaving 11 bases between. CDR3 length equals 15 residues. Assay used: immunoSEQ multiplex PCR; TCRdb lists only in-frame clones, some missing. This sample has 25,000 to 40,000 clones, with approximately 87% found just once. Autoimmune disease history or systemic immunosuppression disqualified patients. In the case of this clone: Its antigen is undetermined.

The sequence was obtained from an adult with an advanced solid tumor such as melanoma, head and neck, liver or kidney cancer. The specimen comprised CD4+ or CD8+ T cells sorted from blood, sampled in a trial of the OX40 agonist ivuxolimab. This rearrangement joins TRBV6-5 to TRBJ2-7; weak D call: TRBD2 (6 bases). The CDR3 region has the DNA TGTGCCAGCAGTTACTCGGAGGGTTTCACCTACGAGCAGTACTTC. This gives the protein CASSYSEGFTYEQYF.